This TCR beta chain was observed in a study of identical twins. Germline CDR1 reads KGHSH; CDR2 reads LQKENI. V was shortened by 3 bases and J by 6 bases, with 14 bases between the two germline ends. CDR3 size: 14 residues. Through template switching, a universal primer site was introduced, and the cDNA contained unique molecular identifiers. TCRdb reanalysed the 5' RACE reads using MiXCR and keeps one entry per CDR3 protein. The data show 1.5 million to 2 million distinct CDR3 sequences, around 29% seen once. As regards this clonotype: The antigen is undetermined.

Everyone who gave samples was a healthy Caucasian. Whole-study results and caveats: Monozygotic twin pairs showed more out-of-frame TCR alpha sharing than models estimated. Analyses of zero insertions could, in part, be confounded by invariant MAIT and iNKT cells.

The J gene is TRBJ1-2, the V gene TRBV18; no definite D call. The receptor was isolated from a newborn girl in good health. The sequenced sample was cord blood. The CDR3 sequence is CASSPIIQLHGYTF. For the CDR3, the DNA is TGTGCCAGCTCACCTATTATCCAGCTGCATGGCTACACCTTC.